A single T cell receptor beta chain is shown here with its context. The data were taken from a study of blood T cell repertoires in COVID-19. Sequencing was performed with immunoSEQ multiplex PCR; in TCRdb, only in-frame clones are kept and a portion is missing. The sample includes about 210,000 clones, roughly 82% of them seen just once. Trimming left V 3 bases short and J 7 bases short, with 10 bases between. Germline V gives CDR1 MDHEN, CDR2 SYDVKM. The CDR3 runs to 13 residues. The sample consisted of peripheral blood. The sequence came from a woman aged 55-70 years with COVID-19, enrolled during active disease. The V call is TRBV28, the J call TRBJ2-1; D is uncertain. CDR3 region: CASSFSEFNEQFF. CDR3 nucleotides: TGTGCCAGCAGTTTTTCTGAGTTTAATGAGCAGTTCTTC.